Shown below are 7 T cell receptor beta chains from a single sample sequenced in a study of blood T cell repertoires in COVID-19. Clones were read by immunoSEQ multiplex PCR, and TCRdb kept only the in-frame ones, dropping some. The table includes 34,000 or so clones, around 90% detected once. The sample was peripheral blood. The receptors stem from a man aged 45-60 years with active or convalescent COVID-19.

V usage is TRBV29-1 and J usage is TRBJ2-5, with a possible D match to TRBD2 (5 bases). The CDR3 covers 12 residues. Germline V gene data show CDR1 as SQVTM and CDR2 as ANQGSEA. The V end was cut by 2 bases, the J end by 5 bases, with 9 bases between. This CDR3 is CSVEPSQETQYF. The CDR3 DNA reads TGCAGCGTTGAACCTAGCCAGGAGACCCAGTACTTC.

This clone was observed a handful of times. CDR3 residues: CAIRSTDRTDTQYF. The CDR3 region has the DNA TGTGCCATCAGGTCGACAGACCGCACAGATACGCAGTATTTT. This chain connects TRBV10-3 to TRBJ2-3; possibly TRBD1 for D (5 bases). V was shortened by 6 bases and J by 1 base, with 11 bases between the two germline ends. The CDR3 runs 14 residues. Germline CDR1 and CDR2: ENHRY and SYGVKD.

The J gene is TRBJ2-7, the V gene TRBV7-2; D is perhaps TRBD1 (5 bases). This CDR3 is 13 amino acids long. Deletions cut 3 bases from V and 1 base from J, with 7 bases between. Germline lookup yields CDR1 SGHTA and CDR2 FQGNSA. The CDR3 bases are TGTGCCAGCAGCTTCCAGGGATCCTACGAGCAGTACTTC. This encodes CASSFQGSYEQYF.

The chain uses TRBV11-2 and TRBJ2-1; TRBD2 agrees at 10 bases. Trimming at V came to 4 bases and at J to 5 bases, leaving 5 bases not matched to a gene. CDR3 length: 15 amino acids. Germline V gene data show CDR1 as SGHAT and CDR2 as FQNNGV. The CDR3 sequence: CASSYALAGDNEQFF. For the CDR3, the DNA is TGTGCCAGCAGCTATGCTCTAGCGGGAGACAATGAGCAGTTCTTC. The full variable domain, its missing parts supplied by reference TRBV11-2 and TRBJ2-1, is EAGVAQSPRYKIIEKRQSVAFWCNPISGHATLYWYQQILGQGPKLLIQFQNNGVVDDSQLPKDRFSAERLKGVDSTLKIQPAKLEDSAVYLCASSYALAGDNEQFFGPGTRLTVL.

DNA for the CDR3: TGTGCCAGCAGCGTAGGAGCGGGGGCCTCCTACGAGCAGTACTTC. Amino acids: CASSVGAGASYEQYF. This chain links TRBV9 with TRBJ2-7; TRBD2 matches at 8 bases. V shed 0 bases and J 0 bases; nucleotides not matched to a gene: 2. CDR3 length: 15 residues. Per the germline V gene, CDR1 is SGDLS and CDR2 is YYNGEE.

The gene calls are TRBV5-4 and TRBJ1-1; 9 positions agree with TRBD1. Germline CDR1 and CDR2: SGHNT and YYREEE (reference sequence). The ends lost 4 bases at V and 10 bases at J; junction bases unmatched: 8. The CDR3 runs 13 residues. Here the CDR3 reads CASSIQGAKRAFF. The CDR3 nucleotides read TGTGCCAGCAGCATACAGGGGGCTAAACGAGCTTTCTTT. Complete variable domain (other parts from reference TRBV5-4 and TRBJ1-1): ETGVTQSPTHLIKTRGQQVTLRCSSQSGHNTVSWYQQALGQGPQFIFQYYREEENGRGNFPPRFSGLQFPNYSSELNVNALELDDSALYLCASSIQGAKRAFFGQGTRLTVV.

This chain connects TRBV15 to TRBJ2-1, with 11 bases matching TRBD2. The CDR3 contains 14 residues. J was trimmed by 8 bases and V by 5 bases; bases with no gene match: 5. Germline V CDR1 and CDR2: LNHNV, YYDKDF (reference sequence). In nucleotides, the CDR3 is TGTGCCACCAGCCCGGGACTAGCGGTCCATGAGCAGTTCTTC. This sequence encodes CATSPGLAVHEQFF.